This TCR beta chain was sequenced for a study of cytomegalovirus exposure and HLA in healthy donors. V was cut by 1 base and J by 5 bases, with 14 bases left in between. The V gene's germline CDR1 is SEHNR and CDR2 FQNEAQ (reference sequence). This CDR3 spans 15 amino acids. Study-wide points: A later analysis revealed that TCR association rates differed between HLA loci, peaking at DRB1 and bottoming out at HLA-C. Rarity marked most TCR sequences, yet some public TCRs occurred in many donors. Using a false discovery rate of 0.05, a later analysis showed that about 16,000 TCR beta sequences were associated with HLA alleles.

Vbeta (60) and Jbeta (13) primers were used in the PCR. Authors' processing steps: Roughly 81 million unique TCR beta chains, 8.5 million to 14 million shared, were counted in a later analysis. The method was immunoSEQ multiplex PCR; TCRdb's version includes in-frame clones alone and lacks a portion of them. That table gives V, J and clone size, and the DNA gave D and trimming. The table shows about 110,000 clones, with about three quarters occurring only once. As concerns this clone: Its specificity is unknown.

This receptor was obtained from a boy younger than 18 in good health and CMV-seronegative. This chain uses TRBV7-9 with TRBJ1-1; weak D call: TRBD1 (5 bases). The specimen was PBMCs. This CDR3 is CASSLGAGPGTEAFF. In DNA form, the CDR3 reads TGTGCCAGCAGCTTAGGCGCGGGGCCGGGGACTGAAGCTTTCTTT.